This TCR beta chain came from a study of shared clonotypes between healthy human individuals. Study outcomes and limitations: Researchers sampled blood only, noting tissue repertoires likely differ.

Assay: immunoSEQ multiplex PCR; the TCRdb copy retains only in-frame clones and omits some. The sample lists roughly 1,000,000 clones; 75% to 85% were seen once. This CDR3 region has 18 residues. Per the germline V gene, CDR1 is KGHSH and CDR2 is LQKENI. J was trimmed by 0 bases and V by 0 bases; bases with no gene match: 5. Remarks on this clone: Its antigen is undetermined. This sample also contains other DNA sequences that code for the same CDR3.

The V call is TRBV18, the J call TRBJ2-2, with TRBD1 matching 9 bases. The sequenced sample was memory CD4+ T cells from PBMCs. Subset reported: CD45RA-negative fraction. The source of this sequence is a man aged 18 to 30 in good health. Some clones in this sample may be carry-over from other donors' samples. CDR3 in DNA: TGTGCCAGCTCACCACCGGGACAGGGACTACCGAACACCGGGGAGCTGTTTTTT. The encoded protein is CASSPPGQGLPNTGELFF.